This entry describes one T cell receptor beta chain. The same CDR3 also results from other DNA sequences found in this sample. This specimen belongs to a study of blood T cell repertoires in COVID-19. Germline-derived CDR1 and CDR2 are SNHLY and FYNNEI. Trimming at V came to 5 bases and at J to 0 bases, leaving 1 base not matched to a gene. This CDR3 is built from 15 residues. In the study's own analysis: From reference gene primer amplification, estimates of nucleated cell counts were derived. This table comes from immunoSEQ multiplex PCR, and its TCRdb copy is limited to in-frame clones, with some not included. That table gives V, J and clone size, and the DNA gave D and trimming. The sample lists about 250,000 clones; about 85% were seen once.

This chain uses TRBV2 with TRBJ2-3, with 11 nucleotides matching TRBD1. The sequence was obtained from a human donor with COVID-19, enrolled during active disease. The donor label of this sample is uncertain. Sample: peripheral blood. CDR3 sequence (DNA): TGTGCCAGCAGTCGGGACAGGGGGAGCACAGATACGCAGTATTTT. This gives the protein CASSRDRGSTDTQYF.